The clone carrying this TCR beta chain was seen many times. What it binds is not known. The CDR3 is 13 amino acids. Trimming shortened V by 8 bases and J by 1 base, and 11 bases separated the two germline ends. Germline values: CDR1 LNHDA, CDR2 SQIVND (reference sequence). The sample comes from a study of beta chain features in type 1 diabetes. Study-wide points: Compared with healthy donors, patients appeared to share more similar naive, central memory and regulatory TCRB repertoires. Insertion counts at VDJ junctions were lower in type 1 diabetes patients, who also showed more deletions there.

The whole isolated RNA underwent reverse transcription, so sequencing captured expressed TCRB transcripts. Assay used: immunoSEQ multiplex PCR; TCRdb lists only in-frame clones, some missing. The top ten clones hold more than 0.4% of a sample with 300,000 to 350,000 clones, roughly 8% of them seen once. The authors sorted CD4+ naive, central memory, regulatory and stem cell-like memory cells via CD45RO/CCR7/CD25/CD127/CD95/CD27. J is TRBJ1-1 and V is TRBV19, with TRBD1 as a possible D gene (6 bases). The receptor was isolated from a woman younger than 30 in good health. Sequenced material: central memory CD4+ T cells from blood. CDR3 sequence reads: CASAWGQNTEAFF. CDR3 sequence (DNA): TGTGCCAGTGCGTGGGGACAGAACACTGAAGCTTTCTTT.